This TCR beta chain was captured by sequencing in a study of response to subunit inactivated influenza vaccine (dated by TCRdb to 2016 to 2019). With regard to the full study: Deep quantitative profiling of the T cell receptor repertoire was used in the study to follow responses to a trivalent subunit inactivated influenza vaccine. Summary of the overall study and its limitations: According to the authors, only a limited number of new T cells may be recruited by each seasonal influenza vaccination.

CDR3 length: 13 amino acids, cysteine to phenylalanine. Only the CDR3 DNA stays, 39 bases, in frame from base 1. The germline V gene (reference sequence) specifies DFQATT as CDR1 and SNEGSKA as CDR2. V is pared back by 1 base and J by 11 bases, with 14 bases lying between the germline termini. The library was produced with RT-PCR. Sequencing was performed on an Illumina HiSeq 2500. Using fastp trimming at Q25 and MiXCR clonotype assembly, TCRdb reanalyzed the public sequencing data and kept in-frame beta chains. Each entry is one CDR3 protein sequence, shown with its most common DNA and genes. This sample holds approximately 680,000 distinct CDR3 sequences; about a sixth were observed only once. In total, the top ten clones hold approximately 10% of the sample. There are a few counts of this clonotype. Its antigen remains unidentified. One base away there is no much larger clone; base qualities are not given.

Rearrangement joined TRBV20-1 to TRBJ1-4; TRBD1 is a possible D gene, resting on 5 matching bases. The sequences come from PBMCs from blood, collected 11 to 12 days after vaccination. The sequence was obtained from a man in his fifties who received an inactivated influenza vaccine. Donor details come from another sample of the same person, matched by shared clones. The DNA sequence is as follows: TGCAGTGCTAGAGGAGGGACGCGCGGGAAACTGTTTTTT. Its amino acids are CSARGGTRGKLFF.